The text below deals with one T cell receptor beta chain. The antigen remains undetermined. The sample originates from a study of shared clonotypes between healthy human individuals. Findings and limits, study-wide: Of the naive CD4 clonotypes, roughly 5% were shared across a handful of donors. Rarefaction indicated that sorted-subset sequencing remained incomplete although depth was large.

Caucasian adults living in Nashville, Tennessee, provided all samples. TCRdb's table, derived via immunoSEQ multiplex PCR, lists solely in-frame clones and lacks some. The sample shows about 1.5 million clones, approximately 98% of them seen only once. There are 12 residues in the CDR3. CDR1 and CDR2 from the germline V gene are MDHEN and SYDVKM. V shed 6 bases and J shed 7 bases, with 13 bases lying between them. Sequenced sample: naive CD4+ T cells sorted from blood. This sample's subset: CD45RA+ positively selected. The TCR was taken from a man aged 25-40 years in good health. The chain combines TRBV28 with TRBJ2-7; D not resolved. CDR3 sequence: CASRPPGVEQYF. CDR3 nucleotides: TGTGCCAGCAGACCGCCCGGAGTGGAGCAGTACTTC.